The T cell receptor beta chain described here comes from a study of blood T cell repertoires in COVID-19. Study as a whole: PBMCs, B-cell-depleted T cells, or T cells provided the cDNA or gDNA that made up the material.

Generated by immunoSEQ multiplex PCR, the TCRdb table keeps only in-frame clones and is missing some. The data contain roughly 200,000 clones, about 88% of them singletons. Sequenced input: peripheral blood. The TCR sequence derives from a man between 65 and 85 years old with acute or convalescent COVID-19.

The CDR3: CASSLEGSQPQHF. The CDR3 nucleotides are TGCGCCAGCAGCTTGGAAGGGAGTCAGCCCCAGCATTTT. The rearrangement uses TRBV5-1 and TRBJ1-5; no clear D gene. V lost 0 bases and J lost 6, with 7 bases in between. This CDR3 contains 13 residues. Germline loops: CDR1 SGHRS, CDR2 YFSETQ.